These 20 T cell receptor beta chains originate from one sample sequenced in a study of CD8 T cells in Susac syndrome. Random-hexamer reverse transcription was applied to about 0.45 to 1 ug RNA. TCRdb passed the immunoSEQ multiplex PCR reads through MiXCR, listing each CDR3 protein once. The sample consists of 130,000 to 150,000 distinct CDR3 sequences, approximately 95% of them appearing once. The sequencing input was CD8+ T cells from PBMCs. The receptors were gathered from a human donor in good health.

The J gene is TRBJ2-3, the V gene TRBV29-1; 8 nucleotides align to TRBD2. This CDR3 region has 16 residues. From germline, CDR1 is SQVTM and CDR2 ANQGSEA. Trimming took 2 bases from V and 0 from J; bases not matched to a gene: 7. The CDR3 reads CSVEFLAGPSTDTQYF. CDR3 coding DNA: TGCAGCGTTGAATTTCTAGCGGGCCCTAGCACAGATACGCAGTATTTT.

The chain employs TRBV12-5 and TRBJ2-1; the match to TRBD1 covers 7 bases. The V gene end was trimmed by 1 base and the J gene end by 6 bases; junction bases not matched to a gene: 6. This CDR3 has 15 residues. Looked up from germline, CDR1 is LGHNT and CDR2 is FRNRAP. Here the CDR3 reads CASGLGPSGGNEQFF. The CDR3 bases are TGTGCTAGTGGTTTGGGCCCCTCAGGGGGCAATGAGCAGTTCTTC.

The chain couples TRBV19 to TRBJ2-1, with 7 bases aligning to TRBD2. J lost 7 bases, V lost 7 bases, and 13 bases had no gene match. Germline V gene sequence: CDR1 LNHDA, CDR2 SQIVND (reference sequence). The CDR3 loop spans 15 amino acids. CDR3 sequence reads: CASTAMGGTGNEQFF. CDR3 DNA: TGTGCCAGTACCGCGATGGGAGGGACCGGTAATGAGCAGTTCTTC.

The chain recombines TRBV27 with TRBJ1-1; D not resolved. CDR1 is MNHEY, CDR2 SMNVEV, per germline (reference sequence). V lost 7 bases and J lost 5, with 20 bases in between. The CDR3 contains 15 residues. CDR3 bases: TGTGCCAGCATCGGGCTGCTCGGCATGAGGACTGAAGCTTTCTTT. It translates to CASIGLLGMRTEAFF.

This clonotype was seen a handful of times. The J gene is TRBJ2-7, the V gene TRBV27; TRBD2 agrees at 13 bases. Germline CDR1 is MNHEY and CDR2 is SMNVEV (reference sequence). The V gene end was trimmed by 6 bases and the J gene end by 4 bases; junction bases not matched to a gene: 3. CDR3 length equals 14 residues. This CDR3 reads CASRGGLAGYEQYF. In DNA form, the CDR3 reads TGTGCCAGCAGGGGGGGACTAGCGGGGTACGAGCAGTACTTC.

The chain uses TRBV30 and TRBJ2-7, with TRBD2 matching 12 bases. The ends lost 3 bases at V and 3 bases at J; junction bases unmatched: 3. The CDR3 spans 14 residues. Germline CDR1 GTSNPN, CDR2 SVGIG (reference sequence). CDR3 sequence reads: CAWSTTSGSYEQYF. The CDR3 nucleotides read TGTGCCTGGAGCACGACTAGCGGGAGCTACGAGCAGTACTTC.

The chain carries TRBV13 and TRBJ2-5, with D tentatively TRBD1 or TRBD2 (5 bases each). The CDR3 spans 15 residues. Per the germline V gene, CDR1 is PRHDT and CDR2 is FYEKMQ (reference sequence). V lost 2 bases and J 5 bases, leaving 15 bases between the germline ends. CDR3 in DNA: TGTGCCAGCAGCTTAATGGGACCGGGAAGGGAGACCCAGTACTTC. Translating gives CASSLMGPGRETQYF.

This clonotype was seen just once. V and J are TRBV4-3 and TRBJ1-2; D remains unclear. Looked up from germline, CDR1 is LGHNA and CDR2 is YSLEER. V shed 0 bases and J shed 8 bases, with 13 bases lying between them. The CDR3 consists of 14 residues. CDR3 residues: CASSQDMGSVGYTF. The CDR3 nucleotides read TGCGCCAGCAGCCAAGATATGGGGTCTGTGGGCTACACCTTC.

V and J are TRBV9 and TRBJ2-5, with D possibly TRBD1 on 5 matching bases. The V end lost 3 bases, the J end lost 0 bases, and 12 bases lay between the germline ends. Per germline, CDR1 SGDLS and CDR2 YYNGEE. The CDR3 length is 15 residues. CDR3 residues: CASSEGQLYQETQYF. The CDR3 bases are TGTGCCAGCAGCGAAGGACAATTGTACCAAGAGACCCAGTACTTC.

The V gene is TRBV4-3, the J gene TRBJ2-1, with 8 bases matching TRBD2. V lost 0 bases and J lost 7; bases outside the gene matches: 8. The CDR3 is made up of 16 amino acids. CDR1 and CDR2 (germline): LGHNA, YSLEER. CDR3 DNA sequence: TGCGCCAGCAGCCAAGATCGTACCGGGAGGGTTAATGAGCAGTTCTTC. Residues: CASSQDRTGRVNEQFF.

The chain carries TRBV15 and TRBJ2-5; D is possibly TRBD2 (6 bases). The CDR3 runs to 14 residues. Germline V gene sequence: CDR1 LNHNV, CDR2 YYDKDF (reference sequence). V was shortened by 5 bases and J by 4 bases, with 14 bases between the two germline ends. CDR3 bases: TGTGCCACCAGCCTAAACCGGGACTTAGAGACCCAGTACTTC. Translation: CATSLNRDLETQYF.

The J gene is TRBJ2-7, the V gene TRBV5-6; D is unresolved. Germline V lookup: CDR1 SGHDT, CDR2 YYEEEE. Trimming pared 2 bases from V and 6 bases from J, leaving 15 bases between. The CDR3 length is 14 residues. CDR3: CASSFGEATIEQYF. The DNA of the CDR3 is TGTGCCAGCAGCTTTGGTGAGGCAACGATCGAGCAGTACTTC.

The V call is TRBV29-1, the J call TRBJ2-7; 7 bases are shared with TRBD1. V shed 5 bases, J shed 2 bases, and the junction held 6 bases outside the gene matches. The CDR3 is 13 residues long. Germline values: CDR1 SQVTM, CDR2 ANQGSEA. The CDR3 spells CSVLDRKTYEQYF. CDR3 coding DNA: TGCAGCGTTCTGGACAGGAAGACCTACGAGCAGTACTTC.

This sequence joins TRBV7-9 and TRBJ1-2, with 10 bases fitting TRBD1. The trim removed 6 bases at V and 4 bases at J, leaving 8 bases unmatched. The CDR3 is 15 amino acids. Per the germline V gene, CDR1 is SEHNR and CDR2 is FQNEAQ (reference sequence). CDR3 loop: CASSNDRGLGYGYTF. The DNA of the CDR3 is TGTGCCAGCAGTAACGACAGGGGGCTCGGCTATGGCTACACCTTC.

This clonotype has only one observation. The chain's CDR3 is CASSLSSGSPQYF. The CDR3 region has the DNA TGTGCCAGCAGTCTTTCTAGCGGGAGTCCGCAGTATTTT. The chain employs TRBV27 and TRBJ2-3; the match to TRBD2 covers 10 bases. This CDR3 comprises 13 residues. With V trimmed by 5 bases and J by 10 bases, 6 bases remained unmatched. Germline-derived CDR1 and CDR2 are MNHEY and SMNVEV (reference sequence).

V and J are TRBV14 and TRBJ2-7; no definite D call. The ends were cut back, 1 base at V and 5 bases at J, with 9 bases in the middle. The CDR3 consists of 13 residues. Germline values: CDR1 SGHDN, CDR2 FVKESK. The DNA for the CDR3 is TGTGCCAGCAGCCAAGGTGGGCCCAACGAGCAGTACTTC. Translating it yields CASSQGGPNEQYF.

V gene TRBV20-1 combines with J gene TRBJ1-2; D may be TRBD1 (6 bases). Germline lookup yields CDR1 DFQATT and CDR2 SNEGSKA (reference sequence). The CDR3 totals 17 residues. V lost 4 bases, J lost 6 bases, and 27 bases lay in between. The chain's CDR3 is CSATTQGLVFSIDGYTF. In DNA form, the CDR3 reads TGCAGTGCTACGACTCAGGGGCTGGTCTTCTCCATCGATGGCTACACCTTC.

The chain uses TRBV3-1 and TRBJ1-1, with TRBD1 as a possible D gene (5 bases). CDR3 length: 13 residues. Germline CDR1 and CDR2: LGHDT and YNNKEL (reference sequence). Trimming left V 4 bases short and J 7 bases short, with 13 bases between. The CDR3 protein is CASSLDDRYEAFF. CDR3 in DNA: TGTGCCAGCAGCCTCGACGACAGATATGAAGCTTTCTTT.

The V gene is TRBV11-2, the J gene TRBJ2-5, with 8 bases aligning to TRBD2. The CDR3 is made up of 16 amino acids. J lost 5 bases, V lost 7 bases, and 15 bases had no gene match. Germline CDR1 reads SGHAT; CDR2 reads FQNNGV. This CDR3 is CASKTTGTRELETQYF. The CDR3 DNA reads TGTGCCAGCAAAACTACCGGGACTAGGGAACTCGAGACCCAGTACTTC.

The CDR3 loop is CASSTTLGPEQYF. The CDR3 coding sequence is TGTGCCAGCAGCACAACCTTAGGCCCCGAGCAGTACTTC. J is TRBJ2-7 and V is TRBV7-9, with D hard to call. CDR3 length: 13 residues. The germline CDR1 and CDR2 sequences are SEHNR and FQNEAQ (reference sequence). V dropped 5 bases and J dropped 6 bases, with 14 bases sitting between them.